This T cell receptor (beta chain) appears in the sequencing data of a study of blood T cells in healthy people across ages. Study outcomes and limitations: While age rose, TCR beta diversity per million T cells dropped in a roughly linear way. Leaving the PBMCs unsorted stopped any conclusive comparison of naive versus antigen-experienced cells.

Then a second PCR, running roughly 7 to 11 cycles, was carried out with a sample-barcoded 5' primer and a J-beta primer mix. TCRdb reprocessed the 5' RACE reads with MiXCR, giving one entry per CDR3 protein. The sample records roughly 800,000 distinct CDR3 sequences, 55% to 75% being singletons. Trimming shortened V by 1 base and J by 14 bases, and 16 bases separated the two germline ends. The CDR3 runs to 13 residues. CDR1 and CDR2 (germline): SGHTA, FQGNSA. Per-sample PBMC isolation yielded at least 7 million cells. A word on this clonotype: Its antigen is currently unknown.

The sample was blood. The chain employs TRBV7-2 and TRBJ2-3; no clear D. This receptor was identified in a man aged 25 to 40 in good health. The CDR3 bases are TGTGCCAGCAGCTTAGAAGGGTCCGGGCGGCGGTATTTT. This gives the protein CASSLEGSGRRYF.